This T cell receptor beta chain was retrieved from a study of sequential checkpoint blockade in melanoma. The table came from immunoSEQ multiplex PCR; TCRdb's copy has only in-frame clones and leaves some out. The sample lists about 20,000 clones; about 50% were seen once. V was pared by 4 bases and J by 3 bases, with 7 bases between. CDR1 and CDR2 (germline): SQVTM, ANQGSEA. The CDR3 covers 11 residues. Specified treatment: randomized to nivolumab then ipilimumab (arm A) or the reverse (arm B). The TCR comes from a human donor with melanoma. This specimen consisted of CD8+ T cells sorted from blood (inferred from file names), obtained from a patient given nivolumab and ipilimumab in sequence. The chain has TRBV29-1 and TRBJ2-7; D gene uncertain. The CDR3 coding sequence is TGCAGCGTTGCCCTAGGCTACGAGCAGTACTTC. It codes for CSVALGYEQYF.